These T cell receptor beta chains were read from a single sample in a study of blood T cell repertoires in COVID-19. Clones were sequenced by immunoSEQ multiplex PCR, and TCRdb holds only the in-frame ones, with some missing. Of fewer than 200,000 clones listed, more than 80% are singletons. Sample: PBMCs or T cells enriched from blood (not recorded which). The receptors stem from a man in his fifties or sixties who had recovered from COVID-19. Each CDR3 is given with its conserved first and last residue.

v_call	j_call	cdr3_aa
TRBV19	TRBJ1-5	CASSIGAYSNQPQHF
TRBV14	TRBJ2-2	CASSQDQAWLAGVSGELFF
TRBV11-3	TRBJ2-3	CASSLRAGEVDTQYF
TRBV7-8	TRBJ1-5	CASSLAANQPQHF
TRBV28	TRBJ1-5	CASSLSQNQPQHF
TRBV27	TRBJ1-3	CASSFPGNAGNTIYF
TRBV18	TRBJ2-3	CASSQSPGNTDTQYF
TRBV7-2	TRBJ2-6	CASSSPGTGANVLTF
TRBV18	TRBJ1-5	CASSPYRLNENQPQHF
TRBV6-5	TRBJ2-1	CASSYSRAGGHNEQFF
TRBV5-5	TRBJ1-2	CASSFSRNTGYGYTF
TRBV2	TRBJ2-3	CASRKDSSTDTQYF
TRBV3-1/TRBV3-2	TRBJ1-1	CASSQDRTPNTEAFF
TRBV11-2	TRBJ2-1	CASSLDRTSDEQFF
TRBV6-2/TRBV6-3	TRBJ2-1	CASSQSSGGAYNEQFF
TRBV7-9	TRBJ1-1	CASSRLQGLGSMNTEAFF
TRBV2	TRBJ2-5	CASSRLAGVSGETQYF
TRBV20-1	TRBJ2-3	CSAAGYTQYF
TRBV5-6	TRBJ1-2	CASSDRGQYGYTF
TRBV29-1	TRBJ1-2	CSVPGGAGWGYTF